These T cell receptor beta chains were read from a single sample in a study of T cells in Graves' hyperthyroidism and ophthalmopathy. Each CDR3 protein gets one entry after TCRdb re-called the multiplex PCR reads with MiXCR. The data hold hundreds of thousands of distinct CDR3 sequences, with more than 15% observed a single time. Sequencing was carried out using blood. The receptor source for this set is a woman aged 18 to 35 with Graves' hyperthyroidism. CDR3s leave out the opening cysteine and the closing phenylalanine or tryptophan. Fields, in order: J gene, V gene, CDR3 protein.

J gene: TRBJ2-3
V gene: TRBV27
CDR3 protein: TSTPRGETDTQY

J gene: TRBJ2-7
V gene: TRBV20-1
CDR3 protein: RFDRDSYEQY

J gene: TRBJ1-2
V gene: TRBV10-3
CDR3 protein: ATSRDGTNYGYT

J gene: TRBJ2-1
V gene: TRBV5-1
CDR3 protein: ASSLPSGARNEQF

J gene: TRBJ2-3
V gene: TRBV6-1
CDR3 protein: ASSARASGRTDTQY

J gene: TRBJ1-6
V gene: TRBV12-3/TRBV12-4
CDR3 protein: ASSLGQDVYNSPLH

J gene: TRBJ1-1
V gene: TRBV12-3/TRBV12-4
CDR3 protein: ASSQRTGGFREAF

J gene: TRBJ1-3
V gene: TRBV7-2
CDR3 protein: ASSLAPRSGNTIY

J gene: TRBJ1-5
V gene: TRBV6-5
CDR3 protein: ASSYSGGVGDQPQH

J gene: TRBJ2-3
V gene: TRBV5-1
CDR3 protein: ASSLVRGQGTDTQY

J gene: TRBJ2-3
V gene: TRBV19
CDR3 protein: ASSMRVLAGGGTDTQY

J gene: TRBJ2-1
V gene: TRBV19
CDR3 protein: ASRQKGNEQF

J gene: TRBJ1-1
V gene: TRBV20-1
CDR3 protein: SAPLDRAGAF

J gene: TRBJ2-7
V gene: TRBV19
CDR3 protein: ASSMGRGDYEQY

J gene: TRBJ2-7
V gene: TRBV27
CDR3 protein: ASSLGISYEQY

J gene: TRBJ2-7
V gene: TRBV6-1
CDR3 protein: ASSIGLYSYEQY

J gene: TRBJ2-1
V gene: TRBV6-2/TRBV6-3
CDR3 protein: ASSYSGLAYYNEQF

J gene: TRBJ1-1
V gene: TRBV19
CDR3 protein: ASHRSRGDNTEAF

J gene: TRBJ2-7
V gene: TRBV7-6
CDR3 protein: ASSLEVTLPGEQY

J gene: TRBJ2-2
V gene: TRBV4-3
CDR3 protein: ASSQWGDGTGELF

J gene: TRBJ1-1
V gene: TRBV11-2
CDR3 protein: ASSLVKHEAF

J gene: TRBJ2-3
V gene: TRBV19
CDR3 protein: ASNGPAGADTQY

J gene: TRBJ2-7
V gene: TRBV7-3
CDR3 protein: ASSQAQLTGTYYEQY

J gene: TRBJ2-7
V gene: TRBV4-1
CDR3 protein: ASSQEMGLTSGTTYEQY

J gene: TRBJ2-1
V gene: TRBV5-1
CDR3 protein: ASSTLTPHLGDEQF

J gene: TRBJ2-1
V gene: TRBV20-1
CDR3 protein: SAREPGQGGYEQF

J gene: TRBJ2-3
V gene: TRBV7-9
CDR3 protein: ASSQGGLSGLGTDTQY

J gene: TRBJ2-7
V gene: TRBV27
CDR3 protein: ASSSGQIRHYEQY

J gene: TRBJ2-3
V gene: TRBV6-1
CDR3 protein: ASSDKGALGTDTQY

J gene: TRBJ1-4
V gene: TRBV7-2
CDR3 protein: ASSLVPATNEKLF

J gene: TRBJ1-1
V gene: TRBV7-2
CDR3 protein: ASSYSLGGRFEAF

J gene: TRBJ2-1
V gene: TRBV5-1
CDR3 protein: ASRTDSYNEQF

J gene: TRBJ2-1
V gene: TRBV11-2
CDR3 protein: ASSSIRGREGSYSEQF

J gene: TRBJ2-7
V gene: TRBV7-3
CDR3 protein: ASSLGDREDEQY

J gene: TRBJ1-5
V gene: TRBV24-1
CDR3 protein: ATSKTGGGQPQH

J gene: TRBJ2-1
V gene: TRBV3-1
CDR3 protein: ASSRTAGTSGLGEQF

J gene: TRBJ2-5
V gene: TRBV5-6
CDR3 protein: ASSFAASGVETQY

J gene: TRBJ2-1
V gene: TRBV6-1
CDR3 protein: ASTKAGPSYNEQF

J gene: TRBJ2-7
V gene: TRBV14
CDR3 protein: ASSQDLNEQY

J gene: TRBJ2-1
V gene: TRBV12-5
CDR3 protein: ASGLLGGGDNEQF

J gene: TRBJ1-2
V gene: TRBV11-1
CDR3 protein: ASSKSHGYT

J gene: TRBJ1-4
V gene: TRBV6-1
CDR3 protein: ASSEALPGQFVWEKLF

J gene: TRBJ1-2
V gene: TRBV6-2/TRBV6-3
CDR3 protein: ASSGATGYYGYT

J gene: TRBJ2-2
V gene: TRBV12-3/TRBV12-4
CDR3 protein: ASSFPTGSSPGELF

J gene: TRBJ2-2
V gene: TRBV2
CDR3 protein: ASSQDRGELF

J gene: TRBJ1-4
V gene: TRBV15
CDR3 protein: ATSRVGEKLF

J gene: TRBJ2-3
V gene: TRBV9
CDR3 protein: ASSVREPSTDTQY

J gene: TRBJ2-1
V gene: TRBV19
CDR3 protein: ASSMTSPRQNEQF

J gene: TRBJ2-2
V gene: TRBV6-1
CDR3 protein: ASSAGYSHTGELF

J gene: TRBJ2-5
V gene: TRBV20-1
CDR3 protein: SAIDLAGVVSQETQY

J gene: TRBJ2-1
V gene: TRBV19
CDR3 protein: ASRRTGAYNEQF

J gene: TRBJ2-1
V gene: TRBV6-1
CDR3 protein: ASSEGTSGSDEQF

J gene: TRBJ2-7
V gene: TRBV15
CDR3 protein: ATSRGTGDTYEQY

J gene: TRBJ1-2
V gene: TRBV2
CDR3 protein: ASSEAGGGYT

J gene: TRBJ2-7
V gene: TRBV11-2
CDR3 protein: ASSSPRTAYYEQY